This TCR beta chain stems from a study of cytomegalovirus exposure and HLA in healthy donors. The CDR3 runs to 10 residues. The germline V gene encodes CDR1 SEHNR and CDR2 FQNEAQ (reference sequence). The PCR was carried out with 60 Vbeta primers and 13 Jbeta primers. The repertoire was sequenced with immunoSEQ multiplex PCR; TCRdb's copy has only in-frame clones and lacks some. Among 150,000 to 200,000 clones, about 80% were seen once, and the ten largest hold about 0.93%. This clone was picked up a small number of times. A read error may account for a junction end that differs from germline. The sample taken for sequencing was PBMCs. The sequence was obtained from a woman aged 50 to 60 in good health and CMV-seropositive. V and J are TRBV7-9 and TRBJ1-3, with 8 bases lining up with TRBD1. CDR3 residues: CASVESGQDF. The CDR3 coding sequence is TGTGCCAGCGTGGAGTCGGGACAGGATTTT.